Listed below are T cell receptor beta chains from one sample, sequenced in a study of T cell responses to AZD1222 COVID-19 vaccine. Produced via immunoSEQ multiplex PCR; TCRdb's table is partial and in-frame only. This table holds 100,000 to 120,000 clones, around nine tenths found once. The sample consisted of peripheral blood, taken on day 0 of AZD1222 vaccination. These receptors all come from an adult in good health. Both conserved end residues are part of each CDR3. The order of the fields is J gene, V gene, clone size, CDR3 protein. Rows may omit the clone size; those that give it use once, few, many or a size class.

>TRBJ1-2|TRBV20-1|-
CSASSTGGFNYGYTF
>TRBJ2-1|TRBV7-2|few
CASSLAGGVHSYNEQFF
>TRBJ2-2|TRBV2|-
CASSAGRGPGELFF
>TRBJ1-4|TRBV28|-
CASSLSGLINEKLFF
>TRBJ2-3|TRBV11-1|few
CASSLMRGRKDTQYF
>TRBJ1-2|TRBV3-1/TRBV3-2|-
CASSQDPDFQGFYGYTF
>TRBJ1-4|TRBV19|-
CASSIRGEKLFF
>TRBJ2-2|TRBV9|-
CASSVAPDRVYTGELFF
>TRBJ1-1|TRBV6-5|-
CASTNRGNTEAFF
>TRBJ1-3|TRBV7-2|-
CASSPQGSGNTIYF
>TRBJ2-5|TRBV7-9|-
CASSLVQEETQYF
>TRBJ1-1|TRBV4-2|-
CASSQDPDIASEAFF
>TRBJ2-5|TRBV7-2|-
CASSSSGTLTQETQYF
>TRBJ2-3|TRBV29-1|-
CSVEVGRGGATDTQYF
>TRBJ2-7|TRBV15|-
CATSPQSGGGFEQYF
>TRBJ1-3|TRBV30|-
CAWSAGQSSGNTIYF
>TRBJ2-5|TRBV6-5|-
CASRRAWGQETQYF
>TRBJ2-3|TRBV6-2/TRBV6-3|-
CASSYSTGLAGSTDTQYF
>TRBJ2-7|TRBV18|-
CASSPTLTYEQYF
>TRBJ1-4|TRBV28|-
CASSSWGATNEKLFF
>TRBJ1-1|TRBV6-6|-
CASSYGRGSTEAFF
>TRBJ2-7|TRBV7-6|-
CASSPPGGGGRGQYF
>TRBJ2-3|TRBV6-5|-
CASARADRSTDTQYF
>TRBJ2-2|TRBV2|-
CASSALGAFANTGELFF
>TRBJ2-1|TRBV3-1/TRBV3-2|-
CASSRERGSYNEQFF
>TRBJ2-7|TRBV6-5|-
CASSATGGSYEQYF
>TRBJ2-1|TRBV2|-
CASSVWGQPKQQFF
>TRBJ2-2|TRBV6-2/TRBV6-3|-
CASSYGGSRKPGELFF
>TRBJ2-7|TRBV7-8|once
CASSRLAYYEQYF
>TRBJ1-1|TRBV7-2|-
CASSTGWNTEAFF
>TRBJ1-1|TRBV6-2/TRBV6-3|few
CASSYSAGAMAEAFF
>TRBJ2-5|TRBV5-1|-
CASSGQLAGGRETQYF
>TRBJ2-7|TRBV6-6|-
CASSLGSYEQYF
>TRBJ2-5|TRBV7-2|-
CASSLVSYQETQYF
>TRBJ1-1|TRBV6-5|-
CASSPGTAAAEAFF
>TRBJ2-7|TRBV7-9|-
CASSSPGTGVSYEQYF
>TRBJ2-1|TRBV18|-
CASSRRTSGSDEQFF
>TRBJ1-4|TRBV28|-
CASKGGGGEKLFF
>TRBJ2-1|TRBV7-8|-
CASRLGSGNEQFF
>TRBJ1-4|TRBV3-1/TRBV3-2|-
CASSLQGKGEKLFF
>TRBJ1-2|TRBV5-4|once
CASSFGGHYGYTF
>TRBJ1-2|TRBV4-2|-
CASSQGGPEGYGYTF
>TRBJ1-4|TRBV25-1|-
CATSSRGSTNEKLFF
>TRBJ1-5|TRBV5-1|-
CASSPGETENQPQHF
>TRBJ1-6|TRBV7-2|once
CASSMGQNNSPLHF
>TRBJ1-1|TRBV28|-
CASSGWGTGQPEAFF
>TRBJ2-1|TRBV5-5|once
CASSLGVGSYNEQFF
>TRBJ2-3|TRBV5-1|-
CASSIGLAGDTQYF
>TRBJ2-1|TRBV6-9|-
CASSYSNRRNHNEQFF
>TRBJ1-2|TRBV18|-
CASSQPGQGVYGYTF
>TRBJ1-6|TRBV3-1/TRBV3-2|-
CASSRMTGTNSPLHF
>TRBJ1-2|TRBV11-2|-
CASSFEEGGYTF
>TRBJ1-4|TRBV18|-
CASSPGQTTNEKLFF